This is a list of T cell receptor beta chains from one sample in a study of T cell responses to AZD1222 COVID-19 vaccine. Profiled with immunoSEQ multiplex PCR; TCRdb holds only in-frame clones, not every one. The table shows around 100,000 clones, with approximately 84% occurring only once. Source: peripheral blood, taken on day 0 of AZD1222 vaccination. These receptors originate from an adult in good health. Each CDR3 is given without its conserved first and last residue. Fields, in order: J gene, V gene, CDR3 protein.

TRBJ2-1 | TRBV7-6 | ASSAPQGAYEQF
TRBJ1-1 | TRBV5-6 | ASSPYWNTEAF
TRBJ1-6 | TRBV10-2 | ATTPFGQPNSPLH
TRBJ2-7 | TRBV2 | ASRGRGRFHEQY
TRBJ2-1 | TRBV5-4 | ASSLTSGTTNYNEQF
TRBJ1-2 | TRBV7-9 | ASSSITVNYT
TRBJ1-5 | TRBV6-5 | ASSYTRDRDVS
TRBJ2-7 | TRBV28 | ASSFLRYEQY
TRBJ2-3 | TRBV5-6 | ASGQVQTDTQY
TRBJ1-5 | TRBV10-3 | AISDSDRGYQPQH
TRBJ1-5 | TRBV28 | ASSLTLREGQPQH
TRBJ1-1 | TRBV6-5 | ASFVTSITEAF
TRBJ2-7 | TRBV14 | ASSQGDSRMY
TRBJ2-7 | TRBV20-1 | SASSGFLYEQY
TRBJ1-2 | TRBV9 | ASSPHPNYQGDGYT
TRBJ1-5 | TRBV28 | ASSSIQPQH
TRBJ1-1 | TRBV5-8 | AGRTGSNTEAF
TRBJ2-7 | TRBV24-1 | ATSGTTGDDEQY
TRBJ1-1 | TRBV28 | ASNSWGDLSTEAF
TRBJ1-2 | TRBV28 | ASSLGVVDYGYT
TRBJ1-5 | TRBV19 | ASRRERSNQPQH
TRBJ1-1 | TRBV19 | ASSIRGSTEAF
TRBJ2-7 | TRBV7-9 | ASSSAVGFSGEQY
TRBJ1-6 | TRBV28 | ASFRQDNSPLH
TRBJ1-1 | TRBV11-2 | ASSPGQAFVRETEAF
TRBJ1-1 | TRBV29-1 | SGTGESTEAF
TRBJ1-3 | TRBV11-2 | ASSLPTGASGNTIY